The subject of this entry is one T cell receptor beta chain. The target of this receptor is not known. No clone much larger than this one lies a single base away; base qualities are absent. The data stem from a study of shared clonotypes between healthy human individuals (dated by TCRdb to 2019 to 2021). The study in broad terms: The cohort comprised a couple of women and a few men aged 18 to 49 years. For each donor, CD4 naive and CD4 memory were each given three plates, CD8 naive was given two plates, and CD8 memory was given one plate. Libraries were prepared and TCR repertoires were sequenced by different laboratories using diverse techniques, in order to increase sequencing depth and limit assay-specific biases. Each donor's leukapheresis produced roughly between roughly 0.9 and 9 billion PBMCs. Blood TCR repertoires of roughly five healthy adults were deeply sequenced to estimate repertoire size and the extent of clonotype sharing between individuals. What the study reported, not specific to this receptor: The genetic and exposure-history diversity represented was limited by the small number of donors. Estimated clonotype richness was generally larger for naive than for memory subsets. Even with the large sequencing depth, rarefaction of the sorted-subset datasets indicated that sequencing was incomplete. Sampling was restricted to blood, and TCR repertoires in tissues likely differ from the TCR repertoires found in blood. Across four donors, 5% to 6% of naive CD4, approximately 4% of naive CD8, under 2.5% of memory CD4, and roughly 0.4% of memory CD8 clonotypes were shared. Based on pairwise subsampling, the degree of clonotype sharing among donors was expected to be affected by sequencing depth. Compared with non-shared clonotypes, the clonotypes found in all four sorted-subset donors had higher generation probabilities.

CD8 naive samples were obtained by positive selection for CCR7 among CD45RO-negative cells, yielding a CD45RA+CCR7+ population from which TemRA cells were excluded. Healthy HIV-negative adults with no recently reported acute infections or vaccinations were included as donors. All donors were Caucasian adults living in Nashville, Tennessee, USA. Blood was collected by leukapheresis, and PBMCs were isolated by Ficoll-Histopaque density gradient centrifugation and then cryopreserved in liquid nitrogen vapor phase. Analytical flow cytometry was used to check the purity and quantity of every magnetically sorted T cell population. From each sorted fraction, genomic DNA was isolated and quantified by UV absorbance on a Nanodrop 2000c. Using the deep immunoSEQ assay, TCR CDR3 regions were amplified from genomic DNA by multiplex PCR. For each cell subset, the extracted genomic DNA was distributed evenly across all wells of several immunoSEQ 96-well plates, and each plate served as one replicate. Each replicate PCR for sorted subsets received roughly 0.2 ug genomic DNA, equal to about 29,000 T cell genomes. Purified libraries were quantified with a Qubit 3.0 fluorometer, sized on a Bioanalyzer 2100, and re-quantified with the KAPA Library Quantification kit. Each immunoSEQ 96-well plate was sequenced on its own single-read 150-cycle Illumina NextSeq 550 flow cell. The authors processed their data as follows. The immunoSEQ output contained only junctional sequences without quality scores, so filtering could not match that applied to full-length reads. To assign V/J genes and CDR3, sequences were annotated using PyIR, a Python wrapper for IgBLAST v1.9, with IMGT germline references. Reads were filtered out if the reads had weak V/J assignments (E-value above 1e-6), no CDR3, stop codons, out-of-frame junctions, or ambiguous translated residues. A V3J clonotype was defined by an identical inferred V gene, J gene, and CDR3 amino acid sequence. Percentage overlap between repertoires was computed as shared unique clonotypes divided by the size of the smaller repertoire. Repertoire richness was assessed with RTK rarefaction, the Chao1 estimator, and Recon v2.1 estimates of unobserved clonotypes. OLGA was used to compute generation probabilities for all TCRbeta clonotypes that the gDNA method yielded from a handful of donors. The table comes from immuneACCESS by way of TCRdb, which keeps in-frame sequences with V and J called. Part of the clones is missing from these tables; in studies checked, under half for an unresolved V gene and the rest for unknown reasons. V and J calls plus clone size are reproduced from that table; the DNA served to infer D and trimming. Across this sample there are around 2,000,000 clones, with about 95% seen only once. The leading ten clones occupy approximately 1.2% of the sample.

The CDR1 and CDR2 encoded by the germline V gene are SGHRS and YFSETQ. Germline trimming: 4 bases from V, 5 bases from J; junction bases outside gene matches: 10. From the cysteine through the phenylalanine, the CDR3 covers 16 amino acids. Only the CDR3 part of the read is kept: 48 bases, read in frame from the first base. Source material: naive CD8+ T cells sorted from blood. The cell subset or site label on this specimen signifies: CD45RA+CCR7+. The chain uses TRBV5-1 and TRBJ2-4; 9 bases in the middle match TRBD1. The receptor was derived from a man between 18 and 29 years old in good health. The CDR3 region has the sequence CASSIWTGEGQNIQYF. The bases are TGCGCCAGCAGCATCTGGACAGGGGAAGGTCAAAACATTCAGTACTTC.